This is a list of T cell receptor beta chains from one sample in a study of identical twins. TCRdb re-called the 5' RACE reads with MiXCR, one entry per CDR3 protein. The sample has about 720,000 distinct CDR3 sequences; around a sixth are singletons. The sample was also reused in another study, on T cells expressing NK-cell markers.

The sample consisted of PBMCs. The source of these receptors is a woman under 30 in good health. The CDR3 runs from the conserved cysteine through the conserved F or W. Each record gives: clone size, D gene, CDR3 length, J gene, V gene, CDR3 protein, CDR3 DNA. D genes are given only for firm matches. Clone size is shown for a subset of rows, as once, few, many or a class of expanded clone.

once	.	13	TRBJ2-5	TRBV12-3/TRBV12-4	CASSPKRAETQYF	TGTGCCAGCAGTCCAAAGCGCGCAGAGACCCAGTACTTC
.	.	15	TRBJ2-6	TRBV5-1	CASSLTDSGANVLTF	TGCGCCAGCAGCTTGACGGACTCTGGGGCCAACGTCCTGACTTTC
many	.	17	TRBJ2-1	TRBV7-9	CASSPLRRAVFINEQFF	TGTGCCAGCAGTCCGTTGCGGAGGGCGGTGTTCATAAATGAGCAGTTCTTC
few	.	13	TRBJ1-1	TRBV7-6	CASSASGVVEAFF	TGTGCCAGCAGCGCATCAGGGGTGGTTGAAGCTTTCTTT
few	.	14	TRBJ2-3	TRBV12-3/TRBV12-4	CASSTSQVADTQYF	TGTGCCAGCAGTACCTCCCAGGTTGCCGATACGCAGTATTTT
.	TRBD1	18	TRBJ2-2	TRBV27	CASSSPRPGQGGTGELFF	TGTGCCAGCAGTTCACCCCGTCCGGGACAGGGCGGCACCGGGGAGCTGTTTTTT
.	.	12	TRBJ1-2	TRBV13	CAVGGVSYGYTF	TGTGCCGTAGGAGGGGTATCCTATGGCTACACCTTC
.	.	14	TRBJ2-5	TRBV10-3	CATEVPGTEETQYF	TGTGCCACCGAAGTCCCAGGGACGGAAGAGACCCAGTACTTC
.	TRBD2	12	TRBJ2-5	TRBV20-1	CSAIPREETQYF	TGCAGTGCTATACCGCGGGAGGAGACCCAGTACTTC
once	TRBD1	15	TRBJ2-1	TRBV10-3	CAIALPGQAYNEQFF	TGTGCCATCGCCCTCCCGGGACAGGCCTACAATGAGCAGTTCTTC
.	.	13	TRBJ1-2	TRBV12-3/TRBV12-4	CASNKGRNYGYTF	TGTGCCAGCAATAAGGGAAGAAACTATGGCTACACCTTC
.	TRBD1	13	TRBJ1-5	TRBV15	CATRGQGAQPQHF	TGTGCCACCAGGGGACAGGGGGCTCAGCCCCAGCATTTT
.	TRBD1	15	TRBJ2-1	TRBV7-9	CASSDGQASYNEQFF	TGTGCCAGCAGCGATGGACAGGCGTCCTACAATGAGCAGTTCTTC
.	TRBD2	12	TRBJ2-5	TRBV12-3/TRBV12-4	CASTGGAGTQYF	TGTGCCAGCACCGGGGGGGCCGGGACCCAGTACTTC
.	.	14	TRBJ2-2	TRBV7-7	CASSLDWLSGELFF	TGTGCCAGCAGCTTAGATTGGCTTTCCGGGGAGCTGTTTTTT
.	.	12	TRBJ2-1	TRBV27	CASSPPGKEQFF	TGTGCCAGCAGTCCCCCGGGAAAGGAGCAGTTCTTC
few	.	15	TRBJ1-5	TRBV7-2	CASSAQMGGDQPQHF	TGTGCCAGCAGCGCCCAGATGGGGGGGGATCAGCCCCAGCATTTT
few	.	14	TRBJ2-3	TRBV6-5	CASSYRGNPDTQYF	TGTGCCAGCAGTTACAGGGGTAATCCAGATACGCAGTATTTT
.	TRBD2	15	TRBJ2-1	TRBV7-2	CASRRTGLRYNEQFF	TGTGCCAGCAGACGTACGGGACTAAGATACAATGAGCAGTTCTTC
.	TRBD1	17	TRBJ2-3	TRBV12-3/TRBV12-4	CASSSPSTGENTDTQYF	TGTGCCAGCAGTTCCCCCTCGACAGGGGAAAACACAGATACGCAGTATTTT
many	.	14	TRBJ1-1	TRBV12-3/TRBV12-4	CASSWRDLGTEAFF	TGTGCCAGCAGTTGGAGGGATCTCGGAACTGAAGCTTTCTTT
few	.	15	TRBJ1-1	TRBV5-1	CASSLGTEGYTEAFF	TGCGCCAGCAGCTTGGGAACGGAGGGCTACACTGAAGCTTTCTTT
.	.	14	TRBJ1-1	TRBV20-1	CSAIRGHRNTEAFF	TGCAGTGCTATAAGGGGACACCGGAACACTGAAGCTTTCTTT
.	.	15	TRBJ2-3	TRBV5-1	CASSWGVEGEDTQYF	TGCGCCAGCAGCTGGGGAGTGGAGGGGGAAGATACGCAGTATTTT
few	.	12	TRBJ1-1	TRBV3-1	CASSLLGSEAFF	TGTGCCAGCAGCCTGCTCGGATCTGAAGCTTTCTTT
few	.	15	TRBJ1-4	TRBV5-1	CASSLVGRTNEKLFF	TGCGCCAGCAGCTTGGTTGGCCGAACTAATGAAAAACTGTTTTTT
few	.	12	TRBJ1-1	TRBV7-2	CASSRGRVEAFF	TGTGCCAGCAGCCGGGGGCGGGTGGAAGCTTTCTTT
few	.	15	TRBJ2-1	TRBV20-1	CSARGPTTSYNEQFF	TGCAGTGCTAGAGGACCAACCACCTCCTACAATGAGCAGTTCTTC
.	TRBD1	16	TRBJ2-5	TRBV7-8	CASSPEHRGSGETQYF	TGTGCCAGCAGCCCCGAGCACAGGGGATCGGGAGAGACCCAGTACTTC
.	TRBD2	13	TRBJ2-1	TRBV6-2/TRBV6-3	CASRAGAPNEQFF	TGTGCCAGCAGGGCGGGAGCGCCCAATGAGCAGTTCTTC
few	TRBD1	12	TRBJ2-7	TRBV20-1	CRASGGSYEQYF	TGCAGGGCTTCAGGGGGTTCCTACGAGCAGTACTTC
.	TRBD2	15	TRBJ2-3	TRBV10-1	CASSESGGGGDTQYF	TGCGCCAGCAGTGAGTCTGGGGGGGGAGGGGATACGCAGTATTTT
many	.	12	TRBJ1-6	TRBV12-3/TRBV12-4	CASSLDGSPLHF	TGTGCCAGCAGTTTGGACGGTTCACCCCTCCACTTT
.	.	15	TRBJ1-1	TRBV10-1	CASSPQPTMNTEAFF	TGCGCCAGCAGTCCACAACCGACTATGAACACTGAAGCTTTCTTT
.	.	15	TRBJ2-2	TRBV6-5	CASSYMGGGNGELFF	TGTGCCAGCAGTTACATGGGAGGGGGCAACGGGGAGCTGTTTTTT
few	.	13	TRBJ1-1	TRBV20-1	CSARFAGLTEAFF	TGCAGTGCTAGGTTTGCAGGGCTCACTGAAGCTTTCTTT
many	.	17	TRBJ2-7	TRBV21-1	CASSKKTYSGTSCEQYF	TGTGCCAGCAGCAAAAAGACCTACTCCGGGACTAGCTGCGAGCAGTACTTC
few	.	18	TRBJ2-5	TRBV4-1	CASSQDWLRKGQGETQYF	TGCGCCAGCAGCCAAGATTGGCTTCGGAAGGGCCAAGGGGAGACCCAGTACTTC
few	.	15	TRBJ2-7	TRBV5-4	CASSSAGTLTYEQYF	TGTGCCAGCAGCTCAGCCGGGACACTTACCTACGAGCAGTACTTC
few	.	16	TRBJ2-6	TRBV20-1	CSATGQGISGANVLTF	TGCAGTGCTACGGGGCAAGGGATCTCTGGGGCCAACGTCCTGACTTTC
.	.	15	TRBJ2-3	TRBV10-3	CAISEGRRGTDTQYF	TGTGCCATCAGTGAGGGCCGCCGGGGCACAGATACGCAGTATTTT
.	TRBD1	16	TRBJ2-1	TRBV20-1	CSARETGASGYNEQFF	TGCAGTGCTAGAGAGACAGGGGCATCGGGGTACAATGAGCAGTTCTTC
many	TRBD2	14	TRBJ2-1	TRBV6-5	CASSVLAGDNEQFF	TGTGCCAGCAGTGTACTAGCGGGGGACAATGAGCAGTTCTTC
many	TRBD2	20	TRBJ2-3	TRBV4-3	CASSQLGLAGVSSSTDTQYF	TGCGCCAGCAGCCAACTAGGACTAGCGGGAGTTTCTTCTAGCACAGATACGCAGTATTTT
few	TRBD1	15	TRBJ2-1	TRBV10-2	CASKRDRGLRNEQFF	TGCGCCAGCAAACGTGACAGGGGGTTAAGGAATGAGCAGTTCTTC
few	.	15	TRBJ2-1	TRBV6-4	CASSATPTGSNEQFF	TGTGCCAGCAGTGCCACTCCGACGGGTAGTAATGAGCAGTTCTTC
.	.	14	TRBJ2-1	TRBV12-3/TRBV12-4	CASTGLISYNEQFF	TGTGCCAGCACCGGACTTATCTCCTACAATGAGCAGTTCTTC
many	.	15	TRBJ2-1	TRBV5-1	CASSLNWNSYNEQFF	TGCGCCAGCAGCTTGAATTGGAACTCTTACAATGAGCAGTTCTTC
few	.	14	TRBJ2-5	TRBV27	CASSVQGRGRTQYF	TGTGCCAGCAGTGTACAGGGAAGGGGTCGGACCCAGTACTTC
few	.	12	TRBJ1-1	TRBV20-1	CSANRMNTEAFF	TGCAGTGCAAACCGCATGAACACTGAAGCTTTCTTT
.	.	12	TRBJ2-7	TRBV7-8	CASSSGTPEQYF	TGTGCCAGCAGCAGCGGGACACCCGAGCAGTACTTC
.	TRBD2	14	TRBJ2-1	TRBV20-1	CSGTSTSGVNEQFF	TGCAGTGGGACGTCGACTAGCGGGGTCAACGAGCAGTTCTTC
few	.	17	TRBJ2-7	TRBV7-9	CASSLARVGGYSYEQYF	TGTGCCAGCAGCTTAGCGCGAGTCGGGGGATACTCCTACGAGCAGTACTTC
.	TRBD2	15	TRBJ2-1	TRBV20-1	CSARGGGGWNNEQFF	TGCAGTGCTAGAGGGGGGGGTGGATGGAACAATGAGCAGTTCTTC
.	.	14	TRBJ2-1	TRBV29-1	CSVGRQGWANEQFF	TGCAGCGTTGGTCGTCAGGGGTGGGCCAATGAGCAGTTCTTC